These 26 T cell receptor beta chains share one sample of origin, sequenced in a study of neurological immune-mediated disorders. MiXCR was run by TCRdb on the 5' RACE reads, yielding one entry per CDR3 protein. The sample has under 35,000 distinct CDR3 sequences, about 1.6% seen once. The specimen sequenced was PBMCs. These receptors were collected from a woman under 40 with multiple sclerosis.

This clonotype showed up many times. The rearrangement uses TRBV10-2 and TRBJ1-2; D may be TRBD1 (6 bases). The CDR3 consists of 13 residues. The germline CDR1 and CDR2 sequences are WSHSY and SAAADI. The ends were cut back, 6 bases at V and 1 base at J, with 9 bases in the middle. The CDR3 region is CASSPQGNYGYTF. CDR3 DNA sequence: TGCGCCAGCAGCCCACAGGGTAACTATGGCTACACCTTC.

This chain uses TRBV6-5 with TRBJ2-7; D assignment may be TRBD1 or TRBD2 (6 bases each). The V and J ends lost 8 bases and 5 bases respectively, with 16 bases between them. The CDR3 runs 13 residues. In germline, CDR1 is MNHEY, CDR2 SVGAGI. The CDR3 DNA reads TGTGCCAGCGGTCGAACAGGGACTGACGAGCAGTACTTC. Translation gives CASGRTGTDEQYF.

With regard to this clonotype: A single base separates this from a much larger clone, so it may be a read error. The conserved final phenylalanine or tryptophan is absent from the CDR3, which likely points to a read error. V usage is TRBV6-5 and J usage is TRBJ2-1; TRBD2 might be the D (6 bases). V lost 6 bases and J lost 7, with 16 bases in between. The length of the CDR3 is 14 residues. The V gene's germline CDR1 is MNHEY and CDR2 SVGAGI. CDR3: CASSPGLTGNEQFV. The CDR3 bases are TGTGCCAGCAGCCCGGGACTGACCGGGAATGAGCAGTTCGTC.

This clonotype came up many times. The chain is built from TRBV12-3 or TRBV12-4 and TRBJ2-7; 10 bases align to TRBD2. Trimming took 10 bases from V and 5 from J; bases not matched to a gene: 8. The CDR3 length is 13 residues. DNA of the CDR3: TGTGCCATTCAGAGCGGGGGGGCACACGAGCAGTACTTC. Encoded protein: CAIQSGGAHEQYF.

Many counts were recorded for this clonotype. The V gene is TRBV5-1, the J gene TRBJ2-1; no clear D gene. V lost 3 bases and J lost 6, with 4 bases in between. The CDR3 runs to 11 residues. Germline V gene sequence: CDR1 SGHRS, CDR2 YFSETQ. The CDR3 nucleotides read TGCGCCAGCAGCTCCGCCAATGAGCAGTTCTTC. Translating gives CASSSANEQFF.

This clonotype has a count of ten or more. The rearrangement uses TRBV5-4 and TRBJ2-3; D may be TRBD1 (5 bases). The CDR3 is made up of 16 amino acids. Trimming pared 1 base from V and 0 bases from J, leaving 12 bases between. Per germline, CDR1 SGHNT and CDR2 YYREEE (reference sequence). The chain's CDR3 is CASSLNSGASTDTQYF. For the CDR3, the DNA is TGTGCCAGCAGCTTGAACAGTGGGGCCAGCACAGATACGCAGTATTTT.

This clonotype was seen ten or more times. V usage is TRBV6-2 or TRBV6-3 and J usage is TRBJ1-1; D may be TRBD1 (6 bases). CDR1 MNHEY and CDR2 SVGEGT come from the germline V gene. This CDR3 contains 14 residues. Deletions cut 6 bases from V and 0 bases from J, with 11 bases between. The CDR3 loop reads CASSGQFMNTEAFF. In nucleotides, the CDR3 is TGTGCCAGCAGCGGACAGTTTATGAACACTGAAGCTTTCTTT.

This clonotype has at least ten counts. The chain uses TRBV3-1 and TRBJ1-2; D is uncertain. This CDR3 region has 13 residues. Trimming took 0 bases from V and 5 from J, leaving 7 bases between them. Looked up from germline, CDR1 is LGHDT and CDR2 is YNNKEL (reference sequence). The CDR3 loop is CASSQEGRYGYTF. DNA of the CDR3: TGTGCCAGCAGCCAAGAAGGACGGTATGGCTACACCTTC.

The sample holds many counts of this clonotype. The genes are TRBV20-1 and TRBJ2-3, with D uncertain. Looked up from germline, CDR1 is DFQATT and CDR2 is SNEGSKA (reference sequence). Trimming pared 6 bases from V and 2 bases from J, leaving 15 bases between. The CDR3 loop spans 14 amino acids. CDR3 DNA: TGCAGTGCCTTCGGACCTGAATCCACAGATACGCAGTATTTT. It translates to CSAFGPESTDTQYF.

This clonotype was picked up many times. This rearrangement joins TRBV19 to TRBJ1-6; no clear D gene. CDR3 length: 12 residues. The germline gives CDR1 LNHDA, CDR2 SQIVND (reference sequence). Trimming took off 9 bases at V and 5 bases at J, with 8 bases between the two ends. The CDR3 sequence is CASRSNNSPLHF. CDR3 bases: TGTGCCAGCCGGAGCAATAATTCACCCCTCCACTTT.

This clonotype showed up many times. The chain joins TRBV29-1 to TRBJ2-2, with 9 bases matching TRBD1. Germline-derived CDR1 and CDR2 are SQVTM and ANQGSEA. J lost 4 bases, V lost 6 bases, and 3 bases had no gene match. The CDR3 runs 13 residues. The CDR3 nucleotides are TGCAGCGTCCAGACAGGGGGCACCGGGGAGCTGTTTTTT. This gives the protein CSVQTGGTGELFF.

This clonotype showed up many times. The chain employs TRBV12-3 or TRBV12-4 and TRBJ2-5, with 10 bases that match TRBD2. With V trimmed by 5 bases and J by 5 bases, 8 bases remained unmatched. The CDR3 is 15 residues long. CDR3 loop: CASSPGAGGQETQYF. In DNA, the CDR3 is TGTGCCAGCAGTCCCGGAGCGGGGGGGCAGGAGACCCAGTACTTC.

This clonotype was detected many times. The chain joins TRBV11-2 to TRBJ2-5, with no clear D. The CDR3 length is 17 residues. Trimming removed 2 bases from V and 1 base from J, with 17 bases in between. The germline gives CDR1 SGHAT, CDR2 FQNNGV. The DNA for the CDR3 is TGTGCCAGCAGCTTAAACCCCAGGCGAGCAGTCCAAGAGACCCAGTACTTC. Protein: CASSLNPRRAVQETQYF.

This clonotype was seen many times. V usage is TRBV5-1 and J usage is TRBJ2-2, with 7 bases lining up with TRBD1. Germline V gene data show CDR1 as SGHRS and CDR2 as YFSETQ. The CDR3 sequence is 17 residues long. The ends lost 3 bases at V and 6 bases at J; junction bases unmatched: 14. The CDR3 nucleotides read TGCGCCAGCAGCTCAGGAGACAGGGAGTCTCCGCCCGGGGAGCTGTTTTTT. Protein sequence: CASSSGDRESPPGELFF.

This clonotype came up many times. This rearrangement joins TRBV6-5 to TRBJ2-3; 9 bases agree with TRBD1. Germline CDR1 MNHEY, CDR2 SVGAGI. J was trimmed by 5 bases and V by 4 bases; bases with no gene match: 10. The CDR3 has 16 amino acids. This CDR3 is CASSSAGTGRGDTQYF. As DNA, the CDR3 is TGTGCCAGCAGTTCCGCCGGGACAGGGAGGGGAGATACGCAGTATTTT.

This clonotype has ten or more counts. CDR3 sequence: CASSLGGQVFRETQYF. The CDR3 bases are TGTGCCAGCAGCTTAGGGGGACAGGTCTTCCGAGAGACCCAGTACTTC. The chain has TRBV7-8 and TRBJ2-5; 8 nucleotides align to TRBD1. CDR3 length: 16 residues. Germline V gives CDR1 SGHVS, CDR2 FQNEAQ. The trim removed 1 base at V and 4 bases at J, leaving 8 bases unmatched.

By proportion, this clonotype is medium-sized (0.01 to 0.1%). The rearrangement joins TRBV14 to TRBJ1-1; D is ambiguous. There are 12 residues in the CDR3. Per the germline V gene, CDR1 is SGHDN and CDR2 is FVKESK. V lost 3 bases and J 13 bases, leaving 15 bases between the germline ends. CDR3 region: CASSHDTQPGFF. As DNA, the CDR3 is TGTGCCAGCAGCCATGATACCCAGCCCGGTTTCTTT. Drawing the rest from reference TRBV14 and TRBJ1-1, the complete variable domain is EAGVTQFPSHSVIEKGQTVTLRCDPISGHDNLYWYRRVMGKEIKFLLHFVKESKQDESGMPNNRFLAERTGGTYSTLKVQPAELEDSGVYFCASSHDTQPGFFGQGTRLTVV.

There are many counts of this clonotype. The rearrangement joins TRBV6-5 to TRBJ2-7, with TRBD1 matching over 7 bases. The CDR3 contains 15 residues. Germline V gene lookup returns CDR1 MNHEY and CDR2 SVGAGI. V shed 2 bases and J 7 bases; nucleotides not matched to a gene: 11. CDR3 sequence: CASSYGGTAAWEQYF. In DNA form, the CDR3 reads TGTGCCAGCAGTTACGGTGGGACAGCTGCGTGGGAGCAGTACTTC.

This clonotype was seen repeatedly, ten times or more. This CDR3 is CSARGGGRETQYF. The DNA for the CDR3 is TGCAGTGCTAGAGGAGGGGGGCGGGAGACCCAGTACTTC. The chain has TRBV20-1 and TRBJ2-5; tentatively, D is TRBD1 or TRBD2 (6 bases each). Germline values: CDR1 DFQATT, CDR2 SNEGSKA (reference sequence). V lost 1 base and J 5 bases, leaving 11 bases between the germline ends. CDR3 length equals 13 residues.

This clonotype showed up many times. The chain employs TRBV27 and TRBJ1-1; weak D call: TRBD1 (5 bases). CDR3 length equals 15 residues. CDR1 MNHEY and CDR2 SMNVEV come from the germline V gene (reference sequence). Trimming removed 3 bases from V and 4 bases from J, with 15 bases in between. This CDR3 reads CASSFAGFLGTEAFF. For the CDR3, the DNA is TGTGCCAGCAGTTTTGCAGGGTTTTTGGGCACTGAAGCTTTCTTT.

This clonotype was observed many times. CDR3 in amino acids: CASSPKGLRGETQYF. CDR3 nucleotide sequence: TGTGCCAGCAGTCCAAAGGGTTTGAGAGGAGAGACCCAGTACTTC. The chain joins TRBV6-5 to TRBJ2-5; D is unresolved. Germline loops: CDR1 MNHEY, CDR2 SVGAGI. V was trimmed by 5 bases and J by 4 bases, leaving 17 bases between them. The CDR3 consists of 15 residues.

Ten or more counts support this clonotype. The V gene is TRBV10-3, the J gene TRBJ1-2, with 10 bases matching TRBD1. CDR1 and CDR2 (germline): ENHRY, SYGVKD. With 10 bases clipped from V and 5 bases from J, the junction kept 7 bases outside the gene matches. The CDR3 consists of 13 residues. This CDR3 reads CATQTGGAYGYTF. The DNA of the CDR3 is TGTGCCACCCAGACAGGGGGCGCTTATGGCTACACCTTC.

This clonotype showed up many times. CDR3 sequence: CASSPSGGWVNTGELFF. In DNA form, the CDR3 reads TGTGCCAGCAGCCCTAGCGGGGGCTGGGTCAACACCGGGGAGCTGTTTTTT. The chain joins TRBV9 to TRBJ2-2, with 10 bases lining up with TRBD2. Germline V gene data show CDR1 as SGDLS and CDR2 as YYNGEE. V shed 4 bases, J shed 2 bases, and the junction held 8 bases outside the gene matches. There are 17 residues in the CDR3.

This clonotype was observed many times. The rearrangement uses TRBV4-3 and TRBJ1-4, with 8 bases that match TRBD1. Germline loops: CDR1 LGHNA, CDR2 YSLEER. The V and J ends lost 8 bases and 8 bases, in that order; junction bases with no gene match: 7. The CDR3 is 13 residues long. CDR3 sequence: CASGYRGREKLFF. The CDR3 nucleotides read TGCGCCAGCGGCTACAGGGGGAGGGAAAAACTGTTTTTT.

This clonotype was found many times. The rearrangement uses TRBV20-1 and TRBJ1-1, with D possibly being TRBD1 (5 bases). Germline CDR1 is DFQATT and CDR2 is SNEGSKA (reference sequence). This CDR3 is built from 13 residues. The V gene lost 5 bases and the J gene lost 11 bases, with 21 bases spanning the gap. As DNA, the CDR3 is TGCAGTGCTCCCATTGTCGTCGGTGGGGCCGCTTTCTTT. Its protein product is CSAPIVVGGAAFF.

At least ten counts were recorded for this clonotype. The V call is TRBV18, the J call TRBJ1-5; D ambiguous. V was trimmed by 5 bases and J by 6 bases, leaving 11 bases between them. The CDR3 runs to 13 residues. Germline V lookup: CDR1 KGHSH, CDR2 LQKENI. The CDR3 region is CASSSSKGQPQHF. CDR3 sequence (DNA): TGTGCCAGCTCAAGTTCGAAGGGTCAGCCCCAGCATTTT.